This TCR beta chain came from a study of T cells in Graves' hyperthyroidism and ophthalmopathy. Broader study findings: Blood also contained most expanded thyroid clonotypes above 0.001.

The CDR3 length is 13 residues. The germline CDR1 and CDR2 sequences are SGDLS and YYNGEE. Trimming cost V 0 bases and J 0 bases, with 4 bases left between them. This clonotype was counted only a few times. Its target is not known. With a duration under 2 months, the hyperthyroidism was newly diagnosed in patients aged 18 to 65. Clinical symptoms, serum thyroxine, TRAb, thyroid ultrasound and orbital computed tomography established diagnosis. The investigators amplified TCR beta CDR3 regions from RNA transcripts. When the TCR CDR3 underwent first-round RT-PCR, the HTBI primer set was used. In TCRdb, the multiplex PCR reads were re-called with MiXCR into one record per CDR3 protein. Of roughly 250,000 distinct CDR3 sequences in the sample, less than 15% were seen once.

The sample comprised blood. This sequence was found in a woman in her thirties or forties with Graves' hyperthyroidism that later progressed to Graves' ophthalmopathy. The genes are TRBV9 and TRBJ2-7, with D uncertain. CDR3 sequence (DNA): TGTGCCAGCAGCGTAGAAAGCTCCTACGAGCAGTACTTC. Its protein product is CASSVESSYEQYF.